The rows below give T cell receptor beta chains drawn from one sample of a study of OX40 agonist ivuxolimab in advanced cancers. Assay: immunoSEQ multiplex PCR; the TCRdb copy retains only in-frame clones and omits some. The sample includes about 150,000 clones, 94% of them seen just once. This specimen consisted of CD4+ or CD8+ T cells sorted from blood, obtained in a trial of the OX40 agonist ivuxolimab. These receptors came from an adult with an advanced solid tumor such as melanoma, head and neck, liver or kidney cancer. Both conserved end residues are part of each CDR3. The D gene is left open where the match is weak. Not every row has a clone size; where given, it reads once, few, many or a size class.

v_call	j_call	d_call	clone_size	cdr3_nt	cdr3_aa
TRBV7-9	TRBJ1-2	NA	NA	TGTGCCAGCAGCACAGGGAACTATGGCTACACCTTC	CASSTGNYGYTF
TRBV5-5	TRBJ1-1	TRBD1	NA	TGTGCCAGCAGCCTAACAGGGGGCAGGGGTACTGAAGCTTTCTTT	CASSLTGGRGTEAFF
TRBV5-1	TRBJ2-2	NA	NA	TGCGCCAGCAGTATCACGGGGCCGGCCGGGGAGCTGTTTTTT	CASSITGPAGELFF
TRBV10-3	TRBJ2-1	NA	NA	TGTGCCATCAGTGATTCTAGTACCAGCTCCTACAATGAGCAGTTCTTC	CAISDSSTSSYNEQFF
TRBV4-3	TRBJ2-3	NA	once	TGCGCCAGCAGCCAGATACTACGCGGGAGAGGGGGGGATACGCAGTATTTT	CASSQILRGRGGDTQYF
TRBV2	TRBJ2-7	NA	NA	TGTGCCAGCAGTGACAGGGCGATCTCCTACGAGCAGTACTTC	CASSDRAISYEQYF
TRBV6-5	TRBJ2-7	TRBD1	NA	TGTGCCAGCAGTTACTCCGGACAGGGGTACGAGCAGTACTTC	CASSYSGQGYEQYF
TRBV5-1	TRBJ2-7	NA	NA	TGCGCCAGCAGGGACATTCGAGGCTACGAGCAGTACTTC	CASRDIRGYEQYF
TRBV7-9	TRBJ2-1	TRBD2	NA	TGTGCCAGCAGTGGCCGGCGGGGGGTAACCTACAATGAGCAGTTCTTC	CASSGRRGVTYNEQFF
TRBV30	TRBJ1-2	NA	NA	TGTGCCTGGCAGAGGGAATATGGCTACACCTTC	CAWQREYGYTF